Shown below are 8 T cell receptor beta chains from a single sample sequenced in a study of T cells in women clearing cervical HPV infection. Data came from immunoSEQ multiplex PCR; TCRdb stores just in-frame clones and leaves some out. Its listing shows tens of thousands of clones. Sample: blood buffy coat. The origin of the receptors is a woman aged 18-69 years with a cervical HPV16 infection that either progressed to CIN3+ or cleared (not recorded which).

A note on this clone: The CDR3 end lies 3 residues beyond the end of the read and is filled in from the germline J gene. V gene TRBV20-1 combines with J gene TRBJ1-1, with D possibly TRBD1 on 5 matching bases. Germline lookup yields CDR1 DFQATT and CDR2 SNEGSKA (reference sequence). V lost 5 bases and J 2 bases, leaving 9 bases between the germline ends. This CDR3 is built from 12 residues. CDR3 sequence reads: CSALGPNTEAFF. The part of the CDR3 DNA that was read is TGCAGTGCTCTGGGGCCCAACACTGAA.

As regards this clone: Coverage ceases 3 residues before the CDR3 finishes, and the germline J gene fills in the end. The same CDR3 also results from other DNA sequences found in this sample. The chain joins TRBV20-1 to TRBJ1-5, with 9 bases aligning to TRBD1. Germline V gene lookup returns CDR1 DFQATT and CDR2 SNEGSKA (reference sequence). V dropped 7 bases and J dropped 6; count of bases not matched to a gene: 7. CDR3 length equals 13 residues. Partial CDR3 DNA: TGCAGTGTTACACAGGGGGCGGGTCAGCCC. The encoded protein is CSVTQGAGQP. The whole CDR3 protein reads CSVTQGAGQPQHF.

In the case of this clone: Coverage ceases 3 residues before the CDR3 finishes, and the germline J gene fills in the end. The V call is TRBV6-4, the J call TRBJ2-4, with a weak D call TRBD2 (6 bases). Germline V gene data show CDR1 as MRHNA and CDR2 as SNTAGT. The CDR3 consists of 13 residues. CDR3 sequence: CASSDSAGRPQYF. The sequenced CDR3 bases are TGTGCCAGCAGTGACTCGGCGGGGCGGCCT.

In the case of this clone: The read gets to within 3 residues of the CDR3 end, and the germline J gene fills in the rest. The chain combines TRBV5-1 with TRBJ2-2; D is possibly TRBD1 (6 bases). The CDR3 sequence is 15 residues long. Per the germline V gene, CDR1 is SGHRS and CDR2 is YFSETQ. Trimming pared 1 base from V and 5 bases from J, leaving 12 bases between. The DNA read from the CDR3 is TGCGCCAGCAGCTTGAGCCAGGGGTTGACCGGGGAG. It translates to CASSLSQGLTGE. The entire CDR3 protein reads CASSLSQGLTGELFF.

A word on this clone: The CDR3 end falls 3 residues outside the read, so it is completed with the germline J gene. The chain links TRBV2 to TRBJ2-4, with D perhaps being TRBD1 or TRBD2 (6 bases each). CDR1 SNHLY and CDR2 FYNNEI come from the germline V gene. This CDR3 is built from 14 residues. CDR3 protein: CASNNGGGDGGQYF. CDR3 DNA, as far as it was read: TGTGCCAGCAACAATGGAGGGGGAGATGGTGGT.

CDR3 DNA, as far as it was read: TGTGCCTGGAGAAGGACCGGGACAGGGAACACCGGGGAG. It translates to CAWRRTGTGNTGE. The CDR3 in its entirety is CAWRRTGTGNTGELFF. The chain has TRBV30 and TRBJ2-2; 8 bases map to TRBD1. Coverage ceases 3 residues before the CDR3 finishes, and the germline J gene fills in the end. V shed 3 bases, J shed 1 base, and the junction held 7 bases outside the gene matches. The germline V gene encodes CDR1 GTSNPN and CDR2 SVGIG (reference sequence). The CDR3 sequence is 16 residues long.

To note about this clone: The read ends 3 residues early relative to the CDR3; the germline J gene fills the gap. The rearrangement uses TRBV20-1 and TRBJ2-3, with 12 bases aligning to TRBD2. Germline CDR1 and CDR2: DFQATT and SNEGSKA (reference sequence). J lost 2 bases, V lost 5 bases, and 5 bases had no gene match. The CDR3 has 15 amino acids. CDR3 DNA, as far as it was read: TGCAGTGCTGGGACTAGCGGGTCCTTCACAGATACG. This codes for CSAGTSGSFTDT. The CDR3 in its entirety is CSAGTSGSFTDTQYF.

Partial CDR3 DNA: TGTGCCATCAGTGGACAGGGGAACTACAATGAG. Protein sequence: CAISGQGNYNE. The whole CDR3 region reads CAISGQGNYNEQFF. This chain links TRBV10-3 with TRBJ2-1, with TRBD1 identical over 8 bases. The read terminates 3 residues ahead of where the CDR3 ends, so the germline J gene completes it. This CDR3 region has 14 residues. In germline, CDR1 is ENHRY, CDR2 SYGVKD. With V trimmed by 4 bases and J by 3 bases, 2 bases remained unmatched.